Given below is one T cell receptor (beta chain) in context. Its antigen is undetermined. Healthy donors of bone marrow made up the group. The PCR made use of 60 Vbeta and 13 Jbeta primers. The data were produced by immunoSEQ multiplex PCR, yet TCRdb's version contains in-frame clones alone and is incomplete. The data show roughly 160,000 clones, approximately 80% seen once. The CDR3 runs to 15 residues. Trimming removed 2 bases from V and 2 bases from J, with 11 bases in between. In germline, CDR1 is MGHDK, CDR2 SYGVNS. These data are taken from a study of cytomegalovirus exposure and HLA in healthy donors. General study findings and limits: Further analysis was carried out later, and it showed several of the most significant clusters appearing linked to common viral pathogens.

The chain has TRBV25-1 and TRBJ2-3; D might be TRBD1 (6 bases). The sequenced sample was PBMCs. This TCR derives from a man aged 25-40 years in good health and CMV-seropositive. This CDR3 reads CASSEKGGSTDTQYF. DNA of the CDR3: TGTGCCAGCAGTGAAAAAGGGGGTTCCACAGATACGCAGTATTTT.